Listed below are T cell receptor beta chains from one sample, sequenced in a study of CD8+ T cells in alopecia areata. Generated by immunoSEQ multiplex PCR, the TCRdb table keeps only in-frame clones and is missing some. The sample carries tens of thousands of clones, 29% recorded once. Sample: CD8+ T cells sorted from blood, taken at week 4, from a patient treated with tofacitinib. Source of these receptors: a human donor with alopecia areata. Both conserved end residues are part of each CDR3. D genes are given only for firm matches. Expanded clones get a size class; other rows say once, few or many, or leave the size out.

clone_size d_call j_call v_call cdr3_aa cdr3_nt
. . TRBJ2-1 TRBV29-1 CSVPQGIAEQFF TGCAGCGTCCCCCAGGGGATAGCTGAGCAGTTCTTC
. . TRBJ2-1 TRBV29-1 CSSFTYNEQFF TGCAGCTCCTTTACCTACAATGAGCAGTTCTTC
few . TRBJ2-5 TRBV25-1 CASSEQGGSQETQYF TGTGCCAGCAGCGAGCAAGGGGGGAGCCAAGAGACCCAGTACTTC
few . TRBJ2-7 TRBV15 CATSRPPWSEQYF TGTGCCACCAGCAGGCCCCCTTGGAGCGAGCAGTACTTC
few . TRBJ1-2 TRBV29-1 CSVEKRDGYTF TGCAGCGTTGAGAAGAGGGACGGCTACACCTTC
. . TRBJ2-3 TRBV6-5 CASSYQRNPPDTQYF TGTGCCAGCAGTTACCAGAGAAACCCCCCAGATACGCAGTATTTT
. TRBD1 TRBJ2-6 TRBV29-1 CSFLDRLSGANVLTF TGCAGCTTTTTGGACAGGCTCTCCGGGGCCAACGTCCTGACTTTC
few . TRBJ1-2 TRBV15 CATSLRSDYGYTF TGTGCCACCAGCCTTAGATCCGACTATGGCTACACCTTC
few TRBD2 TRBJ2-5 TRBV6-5 CASSLIGGSPQETQYF TGTGCCAGCAGTTTAATCGGCGGGAGCCCTCAAGAGACCCAGTACTTC
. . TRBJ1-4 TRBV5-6 CASSPPGVTNEKLFF TGTGCCAGCAGCCCCCCGGGGGTGACTAATGAAAAACTGTTTTTT
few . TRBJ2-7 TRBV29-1 CSVGTGFYEQYF TGCAGCGTTGGTACGGGCTTCTACGAGCAGTACTTC
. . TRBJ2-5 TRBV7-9 CASSLGARVTETQYF TGTGCCAGCAGTTTAGGTGCCAGGGTGACAGAGACCCAGTACTTC
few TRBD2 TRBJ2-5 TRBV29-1 CSVDDGLAGLVETQYF TGCAGCGTTGATGACGGACTAGCGGGATTAGTAGAGACCCAGTACTTC
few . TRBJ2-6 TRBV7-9 CASSFGVLTF TGTGCCAGCAGCTTTGGCGTCCTGACTTTC
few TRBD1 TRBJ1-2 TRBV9 CASSGPGQDGYTF TGTGCCAGCAGCGGGCCCGGACAGGACGGCTACACCTTC
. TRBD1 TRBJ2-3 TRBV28 CASSFVQGADTQYF TGTGCCAGCAGTTTCGTCCAGGGGGCGGATACGCAGTATTTT
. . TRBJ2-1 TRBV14 CASSQGWVSTSSYNEQFF TGTGCCAGCAGCCAAGGATGGGTTAGCACCAGCTCCTACAATGAGCAGTTCTTC
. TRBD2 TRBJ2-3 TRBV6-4 CASSDSTSGHTDTQYF TGTGCCAGCAGTGACTCGACTAGCGGTCACACAGATACGCAGTATTTT
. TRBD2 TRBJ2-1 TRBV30 CAWSVPGLAGANEQFF TGTGCCTGGAGTGTACCGGGACTAGCGGGAGCTAATGAGCAGTTCTTC
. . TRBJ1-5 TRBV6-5 CASGSPKGNQPQHF TGTGCCAGCGGCTCCCCTAAAGGGAATCAGCCCCAGCATTTT